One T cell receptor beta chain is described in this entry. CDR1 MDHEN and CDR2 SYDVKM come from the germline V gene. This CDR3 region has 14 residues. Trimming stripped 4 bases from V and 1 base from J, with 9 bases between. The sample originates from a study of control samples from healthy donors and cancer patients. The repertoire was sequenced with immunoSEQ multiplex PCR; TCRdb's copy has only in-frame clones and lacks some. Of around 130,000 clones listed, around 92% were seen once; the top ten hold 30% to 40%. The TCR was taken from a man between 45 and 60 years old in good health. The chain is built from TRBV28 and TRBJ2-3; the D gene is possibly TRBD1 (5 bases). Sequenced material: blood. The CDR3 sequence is CASSWGRGTDTQYF. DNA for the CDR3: TGTGCCAGCAGTTGGGGCAGGGGCACAGATACGCAGTATTTT.